A single T cell receptor beta chain is shown here with its context. Its target is unknown. Treatment defined: oral pan-JAK inhibitor, 5-10 mg twice daily. Peripheral blood and lesional scalp punch biopsies came from alopecia areata patients. This entry belongs to a study of CD8+ T cells in alopecia areata. Findings of the study overall: Lesional tissue from the scalp (especially in alopecia totalis/universalis) showed higher clonality than normal scalp. In patients, TCRs were shared less clearly than in mice, and HLA may possibly be involved. Within the top 100, expanded CD8+ clones significantly decreased with tofacitinib, as did scalp clonality.

The CDR3 totals 12 residues. Germline loops: CDR1 MNHNS, CDR2 SASEGT. The germline V and J ends were trimmed by 4 bases and 5 bases, with 8 bases remaining between them. cDNA reverse transcribed from extracted RNA served as the sequencing template. Repertoires were generated with immunoSEQ multiplex PCR, while TCRdb's copy carries only in-frame clones and drops some. The sample lists about 7,400 clones, 64% occurring once. The input for sequencing was skin, taken at week 4, from a patient treated with tofacitinib. The receptor comes from a human donor with alopecia areata. V and J are TRBV6-1 and TRBJ1-1; D gene uncertain. The CDR3 protein is CASSVRLTEAFF. Written as DNA, the CDR3 is TGTGCCAGCAGTGTTCGTTTGACTGAAGCTTTCTTT.